One sample yielded the 31 T cell receptor beta chains listed below, sequenced in a study of CXCR3-negative and CXCR3-positive naive CD8 T cells. Each TRB cDNA library was prepared by 5' RACE (with UMI labels). TCRdb reworked the 5' RACE reads into one entry per CDR3 protein, no DNA. The sample data list 70,000 to 95,000 distinct CDR3 sequences. The sample consisted of naive CXCR3- CD8+ T cells from blood. Subset: CD45RO-CCR7+CD27+CD95- naive CD8+ T cells lacking CXCR3 (TNR3-). The receptors come from a human donor in good health. Some clones in this sample may be carry-over from other donors' samples.

V is TRBV11-3 and J is TRBJ2-1; TCRdb picks TRBD1, but there is no DNA to check that call. Germline values: CDR1 SGHNT, CDR2 YENEEA. This CDR3 comprises 15 residues. The CDR3 reads CASSFRDRGFDEQFF.

V is TRBV7-2 and J is TRBJ2-5; TCRdb names TRBD2, which stays unverified in the absence of DNA. The germline CDR1 and CDR2 sequences are SGHTA and FQGNSA. The CDR3 consists of 18 residues. The CDR3 here is CASSFPLAGGLYQETQYF.

The chain links TRBV4-3 to TRBJ2-3; TCRdb picks TRBD1, but there is no DNA to check that call. Germline V CDR1 and CDR2: LGHNA, YSLEER. CDR3 length: 16 residues. The CDR3 here is CASSQEGQGITDTQYF.

The rearrangement joins TRBV7-7 to TRBJ1-1. Germline CDR1 SSHAT, CDR2 FNYEAQ (reference sequence). The length of the CDR3 is 14 residues. The CDR3 loop reads CASSRLDPNTEAFF.

This chain connects TRBV12-3 or TRBV12-4 to TRBJ1-5; with no DNA, the TCRdb D assignment of TRBD1 cannot be verified. The CDR3 covers 14 residues. CDR3 in amino acids: CASSLTGLNQPQHF.

The chain has TRBV10-1 and TRBJ2-1; TCRdb reports TRBD1, a call that lacks DNA to check it against. Germline-derived CDR1 and CDR2 are WNHNN and SYGVQD (reference sequence). The CDR3 is 17 amino acids. CDR3 in amino acids: CASSAGSGSSSYNEQFF.

The V call is TRBV12-3 or TRBV12-4, the J call TRBJ2-3; TCRdb outputs TRBD2, but without DNA this stays unchecked. This CDR3 spans 14 amino acids. CDR3 sequence reads: CASSRTSGEDTQYF.

The V gene is TRBV6-2 or TRBV6-3, the J gene TRBJ1-1. In germline, CDR1 is MNHEY, CDR2 SVGEGT. The CDR3 covers 15 residues. The CDR3 sequence is CASSYVDGKNTEAFF.

The gene calls are TRBV20-1 and TRBJ2-1; TCRdb designates TRBD1, a call that cannot be tested without DNA. This CDR3 spans 18 amino acids. Germline V gives CDR1 DFQATT, CDR2 SNEGSKA (reference sequence). The CDR3 protein is CSARGVWSGQRLENEQFF.

This chain uses TRBV11-3 with TRBJ2-7; TCRdb calls TRBD1, which cannot be checked without DNA. Looked up from germline, CDR1 is SGHNT and CDR2 is YENEEA. The length of the CDR3 is 14 residues. CDR3 residues: CASSSRRGYYEQYF.

The V call is TRBV14, the J call TRBJ2-2; TCRdb indicates TRBD1, and absent DNA this call remains unverified. The germline CDR1 and CDR2 sequences are SGHDN and FVKESK. This CDR3 spans 13 amino acids. CDR3 in amino acids: CASSPTGPGELFF.

The rearrangement uses TRBV29-1 and TRBJ2-2. The CDR3 spans 12 residues. Germline V gene lookup returns CDR1 SQVTM and CDR2 ANQGSEA. CDR3 sequence: CSAQSDTGELFF.

The V gene is TRBV5-1, the J gene TRBJ1-1; no DNA is available, so the TRBD1 call from TCRdb remains unchecked. Germline V gene lookup returns CDR1 SGHRS and CDR2 YFSETQ. This CDR3 has 14 residues. CDR3 sequence: CASSLGQGNPEAFF.

This chain joins TRBV27 and TRBJ2-2. The CDR3 sequence is 12 residues long. In germline, CDR1 is MNHEY, CDR2 SMNVEV (reference sequence). The CDR3 spells CASGYNTGELFF.

The chain joins TRBV27 to TRBJ1-1; TCRdb proposes TRBD1, but this gene call is untestable without DNA. CDR1 and CDR2 (germline): MNHEY, SMNVEV (reference sequence). CDR3 length equals 13 residues. CDR3 protein: CASSAGVNTEAFF.

This chain joins TRBV7-9 and TRBJ2-2; absent DNA, TCRdb's TRBD1 call cannot be checked. The CDR3 has 18 residues. The germline V gene encodes CDR1 SEHNR and CDR2 FQNEAQ (reference sequence). CDR3: CASSLPGQGASLTGELFF.

This rearrangement joins TRBV12-3 or TRBV12-4 to TRBJ2-4; without DNA, the TCRdb call of TRBD2 cannot be checked. The CDR3 runs to 15 residues. The CDR3: CASSLGGIAKNIQYF.

The rearrangement joins TRBV29-1 to TRBJ2-7. This CDR3 has 11 amino acids. The germline V gene encodes CDR1 SQVTM and CDR2 ANQGSEA. This CDR3 reads CSVVSTYEQYF.

The rearrangement joins TRBV1 to TRBJ2-7; checking the TCRdb D call of TRBD1 is not possible without DNA. TRBV1 is designated a pseudogene. The CDR3 extends over 12 amino acids. The CDR3 loop is CTPRGTPYEQYF.

V gene TRBV4-1 combines with J gene TRBJ1-5; TCRdb indicates TRBD1, and absent DNA this call remains unverified. There are 16 residues in the CDR3. Germline V gene data show CDR1 as MGHRA and CDR2 as YSYEKL. CDR3 in amino acids: CASSQDDRSSNQPQHF.

This chain links TRBV4-3 with TRBJ1-5. This CDR3 spans 14 amino acids. Germline CDR1 reads LGHNA; CDR2 reads YSLEER. This chain's CDR3 is CASSPGYSNQPQHF.

The V and J genes are TRBV11-2 and TRBJ2-3; the D call from TCRdb, TRBD1, cannot be confirmed without DNA. The CDR3 has 17 amino acids. The germline gives CDR1 SGHAT, CDR2 FQNNGV. CDR3 loop: CASSLEGDWGSTDTQYF.

The chain links TRBV5-6 to TRBJ2-1; checking the TCRdb D call of TRBD2 is not possible without DNA. The germline gives CDR1 SGHDT, CDR2 YYEEEE. CDR3 length equals 16 residues. CDR3 residues: CASSLVPSGGYNEQFF.

The V and J genes are TRBV28 and TRBJ2-5; TCRdb gives TRBD2 as the D gene, but with no DNA this cannot be confirmed. CDR3 length equals 14 residues. CDR1 is MDHEN and CDR2 is SYDVKM in the germline V gene. CDR3 in amino acids: CASELAGGSETQYF.

This chain uses TRBV4-3 with TRBJ2-7; the TCRdb D gene call, TRBD1, has no DNA to confirm it. Germline CDR1 reads LGHNA; CDR2 reads YSLEER. The CDR3 loop spans 16 amino acids. CDR3 sequence: CASSQDRRQGSYEQYF.

The rearrangement joins TRBV5-4 to TRBJ2-1. The CDR3 runs 13 residues. Per germline, CDR1 SGHNT and CDR2 YYREEE (reference sequence). The chain's CDR3 is CASTGNSYNEQFF.

This chain joins TRBV10-3 and TRBJ1-1. Germline values: CDR1 ENHRY, CDR2 SYGVKD. The CDR3 length is 18 residues. Here the CDR3 reads CAISESGGTVKVRAEAFF.

This chain joins TRBV28 and TRBJ2-7; TCRdb calls TRBD2, which cannot be checked without DNA. The germline V gene encodes CDR1 MDHEN and CDR2 SYDVKM. This CDR3 region has 15 residues. The CDR3 spells CASSSNSPPGYEQYF.

This sequence joins TRBV29-1 and TRBJ2-1; TCRdb's assignment of TRBD1 cannot be checked, as there is no DNA. CDR1 is SQVTM, CDR2 ANQGSEA, per germline. This CDR3 is built from 14 residues. The CDR3 protein is CSVDGQGHYNEQFF.

CDR3 sequence: CSVDMSGVYTDTQYF. This chain connects TRBV29-1 to TRBJ2-3. This CDR3 is built from 15 residues. CDR1 and CDR2 from the germline V gene are SQVTM and ANQGSEA.

The chain has TRBV7-3 and TRBJ2-5; TCRdb returns TRBD1, unconfirmable since there is no DNA. This CDR3 has 14 amino acids. CDR1 and CDR2 (germline): SGHTA, FQGTGA. The CDR3 spells CASSPTGGGETQYF.